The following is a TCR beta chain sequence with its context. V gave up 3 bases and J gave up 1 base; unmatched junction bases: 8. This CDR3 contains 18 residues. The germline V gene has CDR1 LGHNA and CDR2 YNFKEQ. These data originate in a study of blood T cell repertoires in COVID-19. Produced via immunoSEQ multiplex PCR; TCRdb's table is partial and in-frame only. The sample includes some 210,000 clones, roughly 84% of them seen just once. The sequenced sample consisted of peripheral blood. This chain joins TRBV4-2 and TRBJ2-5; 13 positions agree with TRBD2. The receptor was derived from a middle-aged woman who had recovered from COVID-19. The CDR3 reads CASSHSGTSGATQETQYF. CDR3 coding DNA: TGTGCCAGCAGCCACTCCGGGACTAGCGGGGCCACCCAAGAGACCCAGTACTTC.